These T cell receptor beta chains were read from a single sample in a study of shared clonotypes between healthy human individuals. The method was immunoSEQ multiplex PCR; TCRdb's version includes in-frame clones alone and lacks a portion of them. The data contain about 2.3 million clones, 85% to 95% of them seen just once; the ten biggest clones take up 0.37%. The sequencing sample was made of naive CD4+ T cells from PBMCs. The receptors stem from a man aged 18-30 years in good health. Some clones in this sample may be carry-over from other donors' samples. Each CDR3 is given with its conserved first and last residue. D genes are given only for firm matches. Size is omitted from some rows. Given values are once, few, many or a class for expanded clones.

D gene: TRBD2
clone size: -
J gene: TRBJ2-7
V gene: TRBV28
CDR3 DNA: TGTGCCAGCGTCACGGGTGGGCTAGCGGGAGAACCCCACTACGAGCAGTACTTC
CDR3 protein: CASVTGGLAGEPHYEQYF

D gene: -
clone size: -
J gene: TRBJ2-7
V gene: TRBV9
CDR3 DNA: TGTGCCAGCAACACCGACCCTACCTATGCCCACGAGCAGTACTTC
CDR3 protein: CASNTDPTYAHEQYF

D gene: -
clone size: -
J gene: TRBJ2-5
V gene: TRBV5-6
CDR3 DNA: TGTGCCAGCAGCTCGGGGCAATCCTGGGAGACCCAGTACTTC
CDR3 protein: CASSSGQSWETQYF

D gene: -
clone size: -
J gene: TRBJ1-1
V gene: TRBV6-5
CDR3 DNA: TGTGCCAGCAGTTACTCGTGGGGGCCCCGTGGAGCTTTCTTT
CDR3 protein: CASSYSWGPRGAFF

D gene: -
clone size: -
J gene: TRBJ1-3
V gene: TRBV4-2
CDR3 DNA: TGTGCCAGCAGCCAAGATCGGACTAGGAGGTACTCTGGAAACACCATATATTTT
CDR3 protein: CASSQDRTRRYSGNTIYF

D gene: TRBD1
clone size: -
J gene: TRBJ2-7
V gene: TRBV10-3
CDR3 DNA: TGTGCCATCAGTGAACAGGACAGGGGCTCCTACGAGCAGTACTTC
CDR3 protein: CAISEQDRGSYEQYF

D gene: -
clone size: -
J gene: TRBJ2-3
V gene: TRBV5-1
CDR3 DNA: TGCGCCAGCAGCTTCGTGTACCTTGCAGATACGCAGTATTTT
CDR3 protein: CASSFVYLADTQYF

D gene: -
clone size: -
J gene: TRBJ2-3
V gene: TRBV2
CDR3 DNA: TGTGCCAGCAGTGAATGGGCAGATAACACAGATACGCAGTATTTT
CDR3 protein: CASSEWADNTDTQYF

D gene: TRBD1
clone size: -
J gene: TRBJ2-3
V gene: TRBV28
CDR3 DNA: TGTGCCAGCACCCCGGGACAGGGGATTTATACGCAGTATTTT
CDR3 protein: CASTPGQGIYTQYF

D gene: -
clone size: -
J gene: TRBJ1-1
V gene: TRBV19
CDR3 DNA: TGTGCCACCCATAGGGCGGACGTTGGGGGCACTGAAGCTTTCTTT
CDR3 protein: CATHRADVGGTEAFF

D gene: -
clone size: -
J gene: TRBJ2-1
V gene: TRBV15
CDR3 DNA: TGTGCCACCAGCATTCTAAATGACGCAAGCAATGAGCAGTTCTTC
CDR3 protein: CATSILNDASNEQFF

D gene: -
clone size: once
J gene: TRBJ2-3
V gene: TRBV9
CDR3 DNA: TGTGCCAGCAGCGTAACTAGCCGGACGGATACGCAGTATTTT
CDR3 protein: CASSVTSRTDTQYF

D gene: -
clone size: -
J gene: TRBJ1-1
V gene: TRBV4-3
CDR3 DNA: TGCGCCAGCAGCCAGTACACAGGGAGGACTGAAGCTTTCTTT
CDR3 protein: CASSQYTGRTEAFF

D gene: -
clone size: -
J gene: TRBJ1-4
V gene: TRBV30
CDR3 DNA: TGTGCCTGGAGGGTCCGGGGTGGCGCCGAAAAACTGTTTTTT
CDR3 protein: CAWRVRGGAEKLFF

D gene: -
clone size: -
J gene: TRBJ2-2
V gene: TRBV5-1
CDR3 DNA: TGCGCCAGCAGCTTGTTTGGGGGCCGCGGCACCGGGGAGCTGTTTTTT
CDR3 protein: CASSLFGGRGTGELFF

D gene: -
clone size: -
J gene: TRBJ1-1
V gene: TRBV7-3
CDR3 DNA: TGTGCCAGCAGCCCCGGACCAAACACTGAAGCTTTCTTT
CDR3 protein: CASSPGPNTEAFF

D gene: TRBD2
clone size: once
J gene: TRBJ2-1
V gene: TRBV5-4
CDR3 DNA: TGTGCCAGCAGCCCCCGACTAGCGGACTACAATGAGCAGTTCTTC
CDR3 protein: CASSPRLADYNEQFF

D gene: -
clone size: -
J gene: TRBJ1-3
V gene: TRBV18
CDR3 DNA: TGTGCCAGCTCACCGGCTAACAGGGATCTAGTCGGAAACACCATATATTTT
CDR3 protein: CASSPANRDLVGNTIYF

D gene: -
clone size: few
J gene: TRBJ1-1
V gene: TRBV6-5
CDR3 DNA: TGTGCCAGCACCTACCGGGGGATAGACACTGAAGCTTTCTTT
CDR3 protein: CASTYRGIDTEAFF

D gene: -
clone size: -
J gene: TRBJ1-2
V gene: TRBV28
CDR3 DNA: TGTGCCAGCAGTTTGGGCACGGATGGCTACACCTTC
CDR3 protein: CASSLGTDGYTF

D gene: -
clone size: -
J gene: TRBJ1-1
V gene: TRBV5-1
CDR3 DNA: TGCGCCAGCAGTTCGGTCGGTAACACTGAAGCTTTCTTT
CDR3 protein: CASSSVGNTEAFF

D gene: TRBD2
clone size: -
J gene: TRBJ2-7
V gene: TRBV28
CDR3 DNA: TGTGCCAGCAGTTTAAGCGGGGTGCGGGCCTACGAGCAGTACTTC
CDR3 protein: CASSLSGVRAYEQYF

D gene: -
clone size: few
J gene: TRBJ1-4
V gene: TRBV30
CDR3 DNA: TGTGCCTGGAGTACCTGGGGGGACGAAAAACTGTTTTTT
CDR3 protein: CAWSTWGDEKLFF